The clone carrying this T cell receptor (beta chain) was seen many times. This entry belongs to a study of T cells in Graves' hyperthyroidism and ophthalmopathy. Pregnant or lactating patients were excluded, as were those with uncontrolled infection or other autoimmune disease. RNA transcripts yielded amplified TCR beta CDR3 regions. RT-PCR in the first round (using the HTBI primer set) targeted the TCR CDR3. MiXCR, applied by TCRdb to the multiplex PCR reads, yields one record per CDR3 protein. The sample has fewer than 650,000 distinct CDR3 sequences, approximately 14% seen once. The CDR3 length is 18 residues. The germline gives CDR1 SNHLY, CDR2 FYNNEI. The V segment lost 6 bases and the J segment 4 bases; nucleotides outside the gene matches: 14.

Specimen: blood. This TCR derives from a woman aged 35 to 49 with Graves' ophthalmopathy. The genes are TRBV2 and TRBJ2-5; 13 bases align to TRBD2. In nucleotides, the CDR3 is TGTGCCAGCAGCCACCCCGGGACTAGCGGGATAGGCGGAGAGACCCAGTACTTC. Amino acid sequence: CASSHPGTSGIGGETQYF.